A single sample is the source of the 5 T cell receptor beta chains below, sequenced in a study of OX40 agonist ivuxolimab in advanced cancers. Assay: immunoSEQ multiplex PCR; the TCRdb copy retains only in-frame clones and omits some. This sample has about 32,000 clones, with 80% to 85% found just once. Specimen: CD4+ or CD8+ T cells sorted from blood, collected in a trial of the OX40 agonist ivuxolimab. Source of these receptors: an adult with an advanced solid tumor such as melanoma, head and neck, liver or kidney cancer.

With respect to this clone: One end of the junction fails to match germline, which may point to a read error. The rearrangement joins TRBV7-7 to TRBJ2-2; TRBD2 aligns across 15 bases. CDR1 and CDR2 (germline): SSHAT, FNYEAQ (reference sequence). The CDR3 has 16 amino acids. Here the CDR3 DNA reads TGTGCTAGCAGCTCCGGACTAGCGGGAGGGGCCGGGGAGCTGTTTTTT. Translating it yields CASSSGLAGGAGELFF.

The chain joins TRBV10-3 to TRBJ2-3, with D unresolved. V lost 3 bases to trimming and J lost 2 bases, with 6 bases between them. CDR1 is ENHRY and CDR2 is SYGVKD in the germline V gene. The CDR3 is 13 amino acids. The CDR3 DNA is TGTGCCATCAGTGATACCAACACAGATACGCAGTATTTT. Amino acid sequence: CAISDTNTDTQYF.

CDR3 nucleotide sequence: TGTGCCAGCAGCCTTCAAGGACAGGGGTGGACCTACGAGCAGTACTTC. The encoded protein is CASSLQGQGWTYEQYF. The chain carries TRBV7-9 and TRBJ2-7; 9 bases align to TRBD1. CDR1 is SEHNR and CDR2 is FQNEAQ in the germline V gene (reference sequence). The CDR3 is 16 residues long. J lost 2 bases, V lost 5 bases, and 10 bases had no gene match.

V gene TRBV4-3 combines with J gene TRBJ2-1; D remains ambiguous. This CDR3 contains 15 residues. The V gene lost 1 base and the J gene lost 7 bases, with 14 bases spanning the gap. CDR1 LGHNA and CDR2 YSLEER come from the germline V gene. CDR3 protein: CASSQGWPTRNEQFF. CDR3 sequence (DNA): TGCGCCAGCAGCCAAGGTTGGCCCACTCGGAATGAGCAGTTCTTC.

The chain has TRBV11-3 and TRBJ1-5; no firm D call. Germline assignment: CDR1 SGHNT and CDR2 YENEEA. Trimming shortened V by 6 bases and J by 5 bases, and 23 bases separated the two germline ends. This CDR3 has 17 amino acids. In DNA, the CDR3 is TGTGCCAGCAGGCGGAGGGAGGTGAGGGTTGTCCATCAGCCCCAGCATTTT. It specifies CASRRREVRVVHQPQHF.